What follows is one T cell receptor beta chain and its context. Next came a second PCR, run for about 6 to 12 cycles, which used a sample-barcoded 5' primer along with a J-beta primer mix. TCRdb reprocessed the 5' RACE reads with MiXCR, giving one entry per CDR3 protein. The table has more than 750,000 distinct CDR3 sequences, 29% seen once. V gave up 3 bases and J gave up 7 bases, with 13 bases separating them. Germline CDR1 reads MGHRA; CDR2 reads YSYEKL. This CDR3 is 14 amino acids long. This sample is part of a study of blood T cells in healthy people across ages. This same sample was also part of a study on T cells of mothers and their children.

Sequenced: blood. The receptor was derived from a woman aged 40 to 55 in good health. This chain connects TRBV4-1 to TRBJ2-4, with D perhaps given as TRBD1 or TRBD2 (5 bases each). The CDR3 nucleotides read TGCGCCAGCAGCCATGCATTTGGGACGAACATTCAGTACTTC. Its translation: CASSHAFGTNIQYF.